This is a list of T cell receptor beta chains from one sample in a study of PD-L1 blockade in urothelial cancer. Generated by immunoSEQ multiplex PCR, the TCRdb table keeps only in-frame clones and is missing some. Found here are about 80,000 clones, 87% of them singletons; the top ten hold around 5.3%. The specimen comprised PBMCs, sampled around atezolizumab (anti-PD-L1) treatment. The receptors derive from an older woman with urothelial cancer. Each CDR3 is given with its conserved first and last residue. D genes are given only for firm matches. Clone sizes are given selectively: once, few, many, or a class where the clone is expanded.

V	J	D	size	CDR3	DNA
TRBV10-2	TRBJ2-7	TRBD2	few	CASSPPGLAGVEQYF	TGCGCCAGCAGTCCACCGGGACTAGCGGGGGTGGAGCAGTACTTC
TRBV7-9	TRBJ1-1	TRBD1	-	CASLPGTGVRAEAFF	TGTGCCAGCCTACCCGGGACAGGGGTGAGGGCTGAAGCTTTCTTT
TRBV27	TRBJ1-2	TRBD1	-	CASSLGYRGIPSVYGYTF	TGTGCCAGCAGTTTAGGCTACAGGGGGATCCCTTCAGTCTATGGCTACACCTTC
TRBV6-1	TRBJ1-2	-	-	CASREPANYGYTF	TGTGCCAGCCGGGAGCCAGCTAACTATGGCTACACCTTC
TRBV5-1	TRBJ2-5	-	-	CASSLAEETQYF	TGCGCCAGCAGCTTGGCCGAAGAGACCCAGTACTTC
TRBV30	TRBJ1-3	-	-	CAWSGGSSGNTIYF	TGTGCCTGGAGTGGCGGCAGCTCTGGAAACACCATATATTTT
TRBV9	TRBJ1-3	TRBD1	once	CASSATDRAYSGNTIYF	TGTGCCAGCAGCGCCACTGACAGGGCTTATTCTGGAAACACCATATATTTT
TRBV27	TRBJ2-7	TRBD2	-	CASSPSRTSGYEQYF	TGTGCCAGCAGCCCATCCCGGACTAGCGGCTACGAGCAGTACTTC
TRBV28	TRBJ1-3	-	-	CASSLGPQGWSGNTIYF	TGTGCCAGCAGTTTGGGGCCCCAGGGTTGGTCTGGAAACACCATATATTTT
TRBV11-2	TRBJ2-5	-	-	CASSLSNLGTQYF	TGTGCCAGCAGCTTGTCCAACCTAGGGACCCAGTACTTC
TRBV5-4	TRBJ2-7	TRBD2	-	CASSLDPSGVYEQYF	TGTGCCAGCAGCTTGGACCCTAGCGGGGTGTACGAGCAGTACTTC
TRBV13	TRBJ1-1	-	-	CASSLFGGPRGDEAFF	TGTGCCAGCAGCTTATTCGGGGGGCCCCGGGGGGACGAAGCTTTCTTT
TRBV4-1	TRBJ2-7	TRBD1	once	CASSQPGTGRREQYF	TGCGCCAGCAGCCAACCCGGGACAGGCCGGCGGGAGCAGTACTTC
TRBV30	TRBJ1-4	-	-	CAWSTGTTNEKLFF	TGTGCCTGGAGTACAGGGACGACTAATGAAAAACTGTTTTTT
TRBV5-1	TRBJ1-4	-	-	CASSYSMGAEEKLFF	TGCGCCAGCAGCTATTCGATGGGGGCGGAGGAAAAACTGTTTTTT
TRBV6-6	TRBJ2-3	-	-	CASSYTVEIYTDTQYF	TGTGCCAGCAGTTATACAGTCGAAATCTACACAGATACGCAGTATTTT
TRBV6-4	TRBJ2-3	TRBD2	-	CASSEGLAGAQDTQYF	TGTGCCAGCAGTGAGGGATTAGCGGGAGCTCAGGATACGCAGTATTTT
TRBV10-3	TRBJ2-7	-	-	CAISGSGQVTYEQYF	TGTGCCATCAGTGGTTCCGGCCAGGTCACCTACGAGCAGTACTTC
TRBV18	TRBJ2-7	-	-	CASSPGLAKGEQYF	TGTGCCAGCTCACCCGGTCTAGCGAAAGGCGAGCAGTACTTC
TRBV5-1	TRBJ2-7	-	-	CASSLVGGYEQYF	TGCGCCAGCAGCTTGGTAGGGGGCTACGAGCAGTACTTC
TRBV30	TRBJ1-1	-	-	CAWKGGAPNTEAFF	TGTGCCTGGAAAGGGGGAGCTCCCAACACTGAAGCTTTCTTT
TRBV6-5	TRBJ2-5	TRBD1	-	CASSLGQGRETQYF	TGTGCCAGCAGTTTGGGACAGGGCCGAGAGACCCAGTACTTC
TRBV7-2	TRBJ2-7	TRBD1	-	CASSPRTGETYEQYF	TGTGCCAGCAGCCCACGGACAGGGGAAACTTACGAGCAGTACTTC
TRBV19	TRBJ2-7	-	-	CASSLRADRSYEQYF	TGTGCCAGTAGTCTCCGAGCCGACAGGTCCTACGAGCAGTACTTC
TRBV28	TRBJ1-4	-	-	CASRFTGLNEKLFF	TGTGCCAGCCGGTTTACAGGGCTTAATGAAAAACTGTTTTTT
TRBV29-1	TRBJ1-5	-	-	CSVDPPDSLFKPQHF	TGCAGCGTTGATCCCCCCGACAGCTTATTCAAGCCCCAGCATTTT
TRBV5-1	TRBJ2-7	-	-	CASSLATNYEQYF	TGCGCCAGCAGCTTAGCGACTAACTACGAGCAGTACTTC
TRBV2	TRBJ1-5	-	-	CASSLDSSNQPQHF	TGTGCCAGCAGTTTGGACAGTAGCAATCAGCCCCAGCATTTT
TRBV28	TRBJ2-3	TRBD2	-	CASRSLAGGPSDTQYF	TGTGCCAGCAGGTCACTAGCGGGAGGGCCGTCAGATACGCAGTATTTT
TRBV27	TRBJ2-2	-	-	CASSPDTGFYTGELFF	TGTGCCAGCAGTCCAGATACAGGGTTCTACACCGGGGAGCTGTTTTTT
TRBV5-1	TRBJ1-2	-	once	CASSLDLGQSLGYTF	TGCGCCAGCAGCTTGGATCTAGGACAGTCGCTGGGCTACACCTTC
TRBV5-8	TRBJ2-7	-	-	CASSLDSSGAPPTYEQYF	TGTGCCAGCAGCTTGGACTCCTCAGGGGCCCCCCCCACCTACGAGCAGTACTTC
TRBV19	TRBJ2-7	-	-	CASPVLAMYEQYF	TGTGCCAGTCCTGTTCTAGCGATGTACGAGCAGTACTTC
TRBV6-6	TRBJ1-1	-	-	CASRKQGRENTEAFF	TGTGCCAGCAGGAAGCAGGGGAGGGAAAACACTGAAGCTTTCTTT
TRBV30	TRBJ2-1	-	once	CAWRSRDFYNEQFF	TGTGCCTGGAGGTCCCGGGACTTTTACAATGAGCAGTTCTTC
TRBV15	TRBJ2-7	-	few	CATSRDSIGTYEQYF	TGTGCCACCAGCAGAGACTCTATCGGGACCTACGAGCAGTACTTC
TRBV2	TRBJ1-1	TRBD1	-	CASKGTGAVTEAFF	TGTGCCAGCAAGGGGACAGGGGCAGTCACTGAAGCTTTCTTT
TRBV4-3	TRBJ2-3	TRBD1	-	CASSQDWAGGMTDTQYF	TGCGCCAGCAGCCAAGATTGGGCAGGGGGAATGACAGATACGCAGTATTTT
TRBV5-1	TRBJ2-3	-	-	CASSYRTRTDTQYF	TGCGCCAGCAGCTACCGGACACGCACAGATACGCAGTATTTT
TRBV27	TRBJ2-1	TRBD2	-	CASRRGLATYNEQFF	TGTGCCAGCAGGCGGGGACTAGCGACCTACAATGAGCAGTTCTTC
TRBV4-1	TRBJ2-7	TRBD2	-	CASSPRTAPGLADTYEQYF	TGCGCCAGCAGCCCCAGGACCGCGCCGGGACTAGCGGACACTTACGAGCAGTACTTC
TRBV5-1	TRBJ1-2	-	-	CASSFTGSSGYTF	TGCGCCAGCAGCTTTACAGGCAGCAGTGGCTACACCTTC
TRBV19	TRBJ1-5	-	-	CASSIYSNNQPQHF	TGTGCCAGTAGTATTTATAGCAACAATCAGCCCCAGCATTTT
TRBV7-2	TRBJ2-1	-	-	CASSPLAFAYNEQFF	TGTGCCAGCAGCCCTCTAGCGTTCGCCTACAATGAGCAGTTCTTC
TRBV28	TRBJ1-1	TRBD1	-	CASSSGQEREAFF	TGTGCCAGCAGTTCGGGACAGGAACGTGAAGCTTTCTTT
TRBV6-5	TRBJ1-5	-	-	CASRPQGRGNQPQHF	TGTGCCAGCAGGCCACAGGGTAGGGGCAATCAGCCCCAGCATTTT
TRBV5-1	TRBJ2-7	-	-	CASSPAEEPTYEQYF	TGCGCCAGCAGCCCAGCGGAGGAACCAACCTACGAGCAGTACTTC
TRBV29-1	TRBJ2-5	-	-	CSVRGGGQETQYF	TGCAGCGTTAGAGGGGGTGGCCAAGAGACCCAGTACTTC
TRBV6-1	TRBJ1-1	TRBD1	-	CASRLGAGGNTEAFF	TGTGCCAGCAGGTTAGGTGCAGGGGGCAACACTGAAGCTTTCTTT
TRBV19	TRBJ2-7	-	-	CASSITGFAYEQYF	TGTGCCAGTAGTATCACAGGGTTTGCCTACGAGCAGTACTTC
TRBV4-1	TRBJ1-1	-	-	CASSQSLGAMNTEAFF	TGCGCCAGCAGCCAGTCGCTGGGGGCCATGAACACTGAAGCTTTCTTT
TRBV4-1	TRBJ2-7	TRBD2	-	CASSQEFTSGGAYEQYF	TGCGCCAGCAGCCAAGAATTTACTAGCGGGGGAGCCTACGAGCAGTACTTC